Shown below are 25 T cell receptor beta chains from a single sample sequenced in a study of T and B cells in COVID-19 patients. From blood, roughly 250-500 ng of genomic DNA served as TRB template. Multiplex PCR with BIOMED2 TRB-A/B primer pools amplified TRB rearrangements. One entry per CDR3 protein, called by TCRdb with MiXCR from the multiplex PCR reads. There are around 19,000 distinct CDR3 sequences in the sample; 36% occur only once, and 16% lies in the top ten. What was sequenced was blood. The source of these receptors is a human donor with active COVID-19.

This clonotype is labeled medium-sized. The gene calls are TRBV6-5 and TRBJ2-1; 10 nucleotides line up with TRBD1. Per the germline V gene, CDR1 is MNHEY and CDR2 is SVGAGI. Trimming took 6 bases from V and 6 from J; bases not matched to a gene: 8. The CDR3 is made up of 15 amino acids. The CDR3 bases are TGTGCCAGCAGGACGGGACAGGGGATAACCAATGAGCAGTTCTTC. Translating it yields CASRTGQGITNEQFF.

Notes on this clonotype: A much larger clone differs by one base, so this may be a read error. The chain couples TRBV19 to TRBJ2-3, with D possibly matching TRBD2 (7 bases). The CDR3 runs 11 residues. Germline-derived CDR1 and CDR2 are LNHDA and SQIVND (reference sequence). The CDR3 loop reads CASGGADTHYF. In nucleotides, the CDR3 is TGTGCCAGTGGGGGGGCCGATACGCATTATTTT.

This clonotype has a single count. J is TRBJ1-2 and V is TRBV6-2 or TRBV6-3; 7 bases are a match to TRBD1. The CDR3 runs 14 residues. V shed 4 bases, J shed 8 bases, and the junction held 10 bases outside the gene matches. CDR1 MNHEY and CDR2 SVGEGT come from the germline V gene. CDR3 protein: CASSSQGPTKGYTF. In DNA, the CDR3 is TGTGCCAGCAGTTCACAGGGGCCGACGAAGGGCTACACCTTC.

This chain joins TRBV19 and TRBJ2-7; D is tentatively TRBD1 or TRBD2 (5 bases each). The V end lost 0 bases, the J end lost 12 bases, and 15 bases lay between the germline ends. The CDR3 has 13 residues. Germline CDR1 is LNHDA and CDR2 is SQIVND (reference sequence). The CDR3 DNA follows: TGTGCCAGTAGTATAGATTTCGTGGGGGTGCGGTACTTC. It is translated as CASSIDFVGVRYF.

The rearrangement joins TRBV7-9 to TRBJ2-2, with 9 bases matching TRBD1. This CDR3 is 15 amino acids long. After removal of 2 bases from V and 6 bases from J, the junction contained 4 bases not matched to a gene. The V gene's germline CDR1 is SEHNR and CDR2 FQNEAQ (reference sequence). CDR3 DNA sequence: TGTGCCAGCAGCTTAACAGGGGGCGCCTCCGGGGAGCTGTTTTTT. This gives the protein CASSLTGGASGELFF.

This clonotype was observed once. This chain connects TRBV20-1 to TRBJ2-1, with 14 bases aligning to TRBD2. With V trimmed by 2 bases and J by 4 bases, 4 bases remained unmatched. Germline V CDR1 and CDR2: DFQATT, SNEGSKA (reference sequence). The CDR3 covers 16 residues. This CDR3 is CSARSRLAGGYNEQFF. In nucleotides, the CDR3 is TGCAGTGCTAGAAGCCGACTAGCGGGGGGGTACAATGAGCAGTTCTTC.

This CDR3 reads CASSPSTGGVTEAFF. The CDR3 DNA sequence: TGTGCCAGCTCACCTTCAACAGGGGGCGTTACTGAAGCTTTCTTT. The rearrangement joins TRBV18 to TRBJ1-1; 9 nucleotides line up with TRBD1. The CDR3 is 15 residues long. V trimming: 3 bases; J trimming: 5 bases; junction bases outside the gene matches: 7. Germline CDR1 KGHSH, CDR2 LQKENI.

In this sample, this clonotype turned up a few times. The CDR3 DNA reads TGTGCCAGCAACCGGGACAGGGAAGGGGGTTCGAACTATGGCTACACCTTC. Translation gives CASNRDREGGSNYGYTF. V and J are TRBV6-1 and TRBJ1-2; 9 bases align to TRBD1. V was pared by 7 bases and J by 2 bases, with 14 bases of the junction left unmatched. CDR1 and CDR2 (germline): MNHNS, SASEGT. The CDR3 contains 17 residues.

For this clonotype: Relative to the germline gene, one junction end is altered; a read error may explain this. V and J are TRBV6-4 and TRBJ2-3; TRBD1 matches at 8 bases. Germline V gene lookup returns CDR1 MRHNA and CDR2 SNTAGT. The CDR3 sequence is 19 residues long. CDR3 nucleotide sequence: TGTGCCACCAGTGATTTTGGGCCCGGATTGACAGGGGGCACAGATACGCAGTATTTT. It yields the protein CATSDFGPGLTGGTDTQYF.

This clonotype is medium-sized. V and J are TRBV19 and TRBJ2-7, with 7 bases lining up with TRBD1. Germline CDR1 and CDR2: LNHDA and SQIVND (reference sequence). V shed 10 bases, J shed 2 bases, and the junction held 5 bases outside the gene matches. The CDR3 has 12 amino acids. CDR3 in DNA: TGTGCCACCCGGGACAGTACCTACGAGCAGTACTTC. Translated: CATRDSTYEQYF. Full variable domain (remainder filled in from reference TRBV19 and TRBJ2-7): DGGITQSPKYLFRKEGQNVTLSCEQNLNHDAMYWYRQDPGQGLRLIYYSQIVNDFQKGDIAEGYSVSREKKESFPLTVTSAQKNPTAFYLCATRDSTYEQYFGPGTRLTVT.

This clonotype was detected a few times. The CDR3 protein is CASSLSRVSYGYTF. CDR3 bases: TGTGCCAGCAGTTTATCTAGGGTTAGCTATGGCTACACCTTC. The chain links TRBV27 to TRBJ1-2; no clear D gene. Germline values: CDR1 MNHEY, CDR2 SMNVEV (reference sequence). The CDR3 length is 14 residues. V was trimmed by 0 bases and J by 4 bases, leaving 9 bases between them.

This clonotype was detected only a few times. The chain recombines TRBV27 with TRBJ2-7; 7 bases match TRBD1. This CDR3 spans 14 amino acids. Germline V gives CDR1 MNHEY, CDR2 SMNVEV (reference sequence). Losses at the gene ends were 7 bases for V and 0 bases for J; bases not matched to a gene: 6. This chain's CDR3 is CASTRTGSSYEQYF. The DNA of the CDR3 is TGTGCCAGCACCCGGACAGGAAGCTCCTACGAGCAGTACTTC.

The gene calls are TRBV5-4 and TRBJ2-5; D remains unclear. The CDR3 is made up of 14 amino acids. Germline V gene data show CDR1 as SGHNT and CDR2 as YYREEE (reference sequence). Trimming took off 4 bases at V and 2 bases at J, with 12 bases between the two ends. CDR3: CASSDSRQQETQYF. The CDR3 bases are TGTGCCAGCAGCGACTCGCGACAACAAGAGACCCAGTACTTC.

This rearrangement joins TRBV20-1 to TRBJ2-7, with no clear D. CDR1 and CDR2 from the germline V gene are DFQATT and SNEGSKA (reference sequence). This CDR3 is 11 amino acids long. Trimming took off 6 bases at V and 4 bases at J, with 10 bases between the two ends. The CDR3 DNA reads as TGCAGTGCCGCCTTGGGGTACGAGCAGTACTTC. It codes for CSAALGYEQYF.

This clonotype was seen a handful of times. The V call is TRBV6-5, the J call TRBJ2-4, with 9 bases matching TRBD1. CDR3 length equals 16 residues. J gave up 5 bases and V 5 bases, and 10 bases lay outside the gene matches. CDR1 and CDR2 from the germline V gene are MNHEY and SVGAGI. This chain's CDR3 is CASSLKAGQGENIQYF. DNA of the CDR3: TGTGCCAGCAGTCTTAAGGCGGGACAGGGCGAAAACATTCAGTACTTC.

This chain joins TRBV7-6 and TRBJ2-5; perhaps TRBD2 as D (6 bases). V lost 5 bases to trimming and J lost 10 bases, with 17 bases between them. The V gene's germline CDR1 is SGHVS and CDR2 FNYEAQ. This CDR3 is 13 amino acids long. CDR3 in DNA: TGTGCCAGCAGCCCGCCGGGGGAGGCGGGCCAGTACTTC. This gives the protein CASSPPGEAGQYF.

The CDR3 reads CASSFFRGGGEKLFF. CDR3 coding DNA: TGTGCCAGCAGCTTTTTCAGGGGTGGGGGGGAAAAACTGTTTTTT. V is TRBV11-1 and J is TRBJ1-4; perhaps TRBD1 as D (6 bases). This CDR3 comprises 15 residues. Between the trimmed V and J ends, which lost 3 bases and 8 bases, there was a span of 16 bases. Germline loops: CDR1 SGHAT, CDR2 FQDESV (reference sequence).

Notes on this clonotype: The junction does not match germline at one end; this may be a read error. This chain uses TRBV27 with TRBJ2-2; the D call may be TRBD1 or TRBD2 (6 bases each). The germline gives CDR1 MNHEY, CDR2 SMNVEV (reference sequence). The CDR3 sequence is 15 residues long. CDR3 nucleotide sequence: TGTGCCAGCAGTCGGGGGCTCGGGAACACCGGGGATCTGTTTTTT. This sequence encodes CASSRGLGNTGDLFF.

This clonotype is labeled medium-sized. CDR3 nucleotides: TGTGCCAGTAGTATAGTTTGGAGCAAGAACAATGAGCAGTTCTTC. Residues: CASSIVWSKNNEQFF. This chain uses TRBV19 with TRBJ2-1; D ambiguous. Trimming took 1 base from V and 5 from J, leaving 12 bases between them. Looked up from germline, CDR1 is LNHDA and CDR2 is SQIVND (reference sequence). This CDR3 comprises 15 residues.

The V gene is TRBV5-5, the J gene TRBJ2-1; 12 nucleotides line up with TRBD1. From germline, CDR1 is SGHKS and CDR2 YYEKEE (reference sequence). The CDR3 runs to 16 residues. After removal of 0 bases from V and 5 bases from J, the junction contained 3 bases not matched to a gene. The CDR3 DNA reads TGTGCCAGCAGCTTGGTGGGGACAGGGGGCCACAATGAGCAGTTCTTC. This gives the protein CASSLVGTGGHNEQFF.

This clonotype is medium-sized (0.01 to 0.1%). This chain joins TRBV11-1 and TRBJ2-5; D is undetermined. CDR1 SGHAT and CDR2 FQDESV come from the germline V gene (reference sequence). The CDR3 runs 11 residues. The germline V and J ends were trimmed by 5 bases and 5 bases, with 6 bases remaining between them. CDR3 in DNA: TGTGCCAGCAGCAGCCGGGAGACCCAGTACTTC. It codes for CASSSRETQYF.

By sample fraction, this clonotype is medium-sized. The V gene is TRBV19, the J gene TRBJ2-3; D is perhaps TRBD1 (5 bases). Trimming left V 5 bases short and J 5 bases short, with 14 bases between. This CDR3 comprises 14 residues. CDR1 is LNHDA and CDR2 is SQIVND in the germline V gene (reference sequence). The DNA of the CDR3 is TGTGCCAGTAGTGAAGGGGATTCCCAAGATACGCAGTATTTT. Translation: CASSEGDSQDTQYF.

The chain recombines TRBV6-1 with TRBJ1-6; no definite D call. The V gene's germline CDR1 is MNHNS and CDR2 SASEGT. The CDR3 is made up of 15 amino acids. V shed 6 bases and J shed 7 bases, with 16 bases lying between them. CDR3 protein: CASSPYGVVNSPLHF. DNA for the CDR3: TGTGCCAGCAGCCCTTATGGGGTCGTAAATTCACCCCTCCACTTT.

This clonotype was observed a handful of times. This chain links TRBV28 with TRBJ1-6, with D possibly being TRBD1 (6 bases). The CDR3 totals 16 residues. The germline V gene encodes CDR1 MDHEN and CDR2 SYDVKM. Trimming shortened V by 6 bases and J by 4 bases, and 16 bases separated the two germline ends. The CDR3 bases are TGTGCCAGCAGGGTATTAGGACAGAATTATAATTCACCCCTCCACTTT. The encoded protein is CASRVLGQNYNSPLHF.

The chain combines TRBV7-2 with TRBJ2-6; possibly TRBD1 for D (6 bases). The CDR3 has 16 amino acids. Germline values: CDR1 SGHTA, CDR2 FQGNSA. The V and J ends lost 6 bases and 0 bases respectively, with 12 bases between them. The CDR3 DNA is TGTGCCAGCAGACAGGGAATTGTCTCTGGGGCCAACGTCCTGACTTTC. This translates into CASRQGIVSGANVLTF. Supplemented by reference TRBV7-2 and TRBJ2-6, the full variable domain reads GAGVSQSPSNKVTEKGKDVELRCDPISGHTALYWYRQSLGQGLEFLIYFQGNSAPDKSGLPSDRFSAERTGGSVSTLTIQRTQQEDSAVYLCASRQGIVSGANVLTFGAGSRLTVL.